Sequencing of this TCR beta chain was carried out in a study of T cell repertoires in cytomegalovirus infection. In the study overall: An indication of both CMV infection and matching HLA type came from public TCR beta signatures. General study findings and limits: Ex vivo responses were dominated by HLA-C-restricted CMV-specific TCR beta clonotypes. Individuals carrying CMV plus the relevant HLA were identified by cumulative frequency of public TCR beta families.

Trimming took 6 bases from V and 3 from J; bases not matched to a gene: 6. Germline V gene lookup returns CDR1 MNHEY and CDR2 SVGAGI. The CDR3 covers 14 residues. This clonotype was picked up a small number of times. Its antigen remains unknown. MiXCR was run by TCRdb on the reads, yielding one entry per CDR3 protein. The sample yields 100,000 to 150,000 distinct CDR3 sequences, 20% to 30% seen once. V is TRBV6-5 and J is TRBJ2-3, with TRBD1 matching 7 bases. This clonotype was sampled from a human donor in good health (CMV status not recorded). Some clones in this sample may be carry-over from other donors' samples. Sequencing was performed on PBMCs, sequenced either directly or after in vitro stimulation (not recorded which). CDR3 sequence (DNA): TGTGCCAGCAGACCTTCAGGGGGAACAGATACGCAGTATTTT. Protein: CASRPSGGTDTQYF.